What follows are 7 T cell receptor beta chains derived from one specimen sequenced in a study of blood T cells in healthy people across ages. Combining a sample-barcoded 5' primer with a J-beta primer mix, a second PCR ran for roughly 6 to 12 cycles. TCRdb called the 5' RACE reads again in MiXCR, with one record for every CDR3 protein. The sample has around 670,000 distinct CDR3 sequences, about 30% seen once. The sample was blood. Source of these receptors: an elderly woman in good health.

The sample holds a few counts of this clonotype. The chain combines TRBV6-6 with TRBJ1-1; TRBD1 aligns across 8 bases. The germline gives CDR1 MNHNY, CDR2 SVGAGI (reference sequence). With V trimmed by 2 bases and J by 4 bases, 6 bases remained unmatched. This CDR3 comprises 15 residues. The CDR3 coding sequence is TGTGCCAGCAGTTACGCCCCGGACAGGGCCACTGAAGCTTTCTTT. Translated: CASSYAPDRATEAFF.

The chain has TRBV2 and TRBJ1-2, with D possibly TRBD1 on 5 matching bases. The length of the CDR3 is 16 residues. Per the germline V gene, CDR1 is SNHLY and CDR2 is FYNNEI. Trimming pared 6 bases from V and 5 bases from J, leaving 22 bases between. This chain's CDR3 is CASSSNGARAAYGYTF. The CDR3, as DNA: TGTGCCAGCAGCTCTAATGGGGCCCGGGCGGCGTATGGCTACACCTTC.

The rearrangement uses TRBV6-2 or TRBV6-3 and TRBJ1-1; no clear D. The V gene's germline CDR1 is MNHEY and CDR2 SVGEGT. The CDR3 runs to 16 residues. The germline V and J ends were trimmed by 4 bases and 6 bases, with 21 bases remaining between them. In DNA, the CDR3 is TGTGCCAGCAGTTTTCAAGGGAAAGTCCGGTCGTCTGAAGCTTTCTTT. Translation: CASSFQGKVRSSEAFF.

The rearrangement uses TRBV7-2 and TRBJ2-2; D may correspond to TRBD1 or TRBD2 (5 bases each). V shed 8 bases and J shed 0 bases, with 28 bases lying between them. Germline V gene data show CDR1 as SGHTA and CDR2 as FQGNSA. This CDR3 has 20 residues. CDR3 nucleotide sequence: TGTGCCAGCCATCGATGGGGGTGGAGGCTCGGGCTAACGAACACCGGGGAGCTGTTTTTT. Its protein product is CASHRWGWRLGLTNTGELFF.

This chain links TRBV27 with TRBJ2-1; D uncertain. V dropped 2 bases and J dropped 0 bases, with 8 bases sitting between them. CDR3 size: 15 residues. Germline lookup yields CDR1 MNHEY and CDR2 SMNVEV (reference sequence). CDR3 sequence reads: CASSLGTPSYNEQFF. In nucleotides, the CDR3 is TGTGCCAGCAGTTTAGGCACCCCCTCCTACAATGAGCAGTTCTTC.

As to this clonotype: This clone may be a read error of a much larger clone one base away. The rearrangement links TRBV7-2 to TRBJ2-1, with 7 bases aligning to TRBD1. The CDR3 is 14 residues long. Germline loops: CDR1 SGHTA, CDR2 FQGNSA. V trimming: 4 bases; J trimming: 10 bases; junction bases outside the gene matches: 10. This CDR3 reads CASSCSDRVWEQFF. The DNA for the CDR3 is TGTGCCAGCAGCTGTAGTGACAGGGTCTGGGAGCAGTTCTTC.

The rearrangement uses TRBV7-6 and TRBJ1-5, with 9 bases matching TRBD1. V lost 3 bases and J lost 6; bases outside the gene matches: 6. CDR1 and CDR2 from the germline V gene are SGHVS and FNYEAQ. CDR3 length: 15 amino acids. The CDR3 spells CASSLETGGGQPQHF. CDR3 nucleotide sequence: TGTGCCAGCAGCTTGGAAACAGGGGGCGGTCAGCCCCAGCATTTT.